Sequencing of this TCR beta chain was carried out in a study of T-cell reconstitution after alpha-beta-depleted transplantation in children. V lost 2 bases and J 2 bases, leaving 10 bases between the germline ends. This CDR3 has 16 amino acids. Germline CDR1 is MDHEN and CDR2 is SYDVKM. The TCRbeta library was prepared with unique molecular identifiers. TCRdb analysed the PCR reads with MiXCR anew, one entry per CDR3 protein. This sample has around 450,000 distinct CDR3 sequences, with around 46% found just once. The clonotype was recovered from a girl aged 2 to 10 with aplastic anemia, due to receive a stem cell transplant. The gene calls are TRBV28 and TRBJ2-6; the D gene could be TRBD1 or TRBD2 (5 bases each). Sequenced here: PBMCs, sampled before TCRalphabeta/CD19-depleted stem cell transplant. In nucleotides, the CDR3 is TGTGCCAGCAGTTTAGGTGGGGGTACTGGGGCCAACGTCCTGACTTTC. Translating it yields CASSLGGGTGANVLTF.